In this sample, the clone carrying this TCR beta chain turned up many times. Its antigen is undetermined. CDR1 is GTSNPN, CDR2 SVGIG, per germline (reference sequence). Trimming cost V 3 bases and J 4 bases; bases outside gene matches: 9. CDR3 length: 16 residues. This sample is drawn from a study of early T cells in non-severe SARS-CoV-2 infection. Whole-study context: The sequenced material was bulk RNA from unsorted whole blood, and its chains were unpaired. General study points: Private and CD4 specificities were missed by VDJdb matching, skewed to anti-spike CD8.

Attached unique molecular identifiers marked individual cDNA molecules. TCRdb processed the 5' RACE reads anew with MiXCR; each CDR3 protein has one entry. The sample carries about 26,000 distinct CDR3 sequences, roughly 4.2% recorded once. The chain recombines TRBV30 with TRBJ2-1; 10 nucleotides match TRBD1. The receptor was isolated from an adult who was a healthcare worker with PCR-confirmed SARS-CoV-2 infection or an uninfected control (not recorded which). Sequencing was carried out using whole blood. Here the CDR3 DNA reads TGTGCCTGGAGCGCCGGCCGGGACAGGGGTTACAATGAGCAGTTCTTC. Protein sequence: CAWSAGRDRGYNEQFF.